The 20 T cell receptor beta chains listed next were all sequenced from one sample in a study of breast tumors, draining lymph nodes, adjacent tissues. TCRdb re-analysed the multiplex PCR reads in MiXCR, keeping a single row per CDR3 protein. The sample yields a few hundred thousand distinct CDR3 sequences, approximately 36% seen once. Breast cancer patients provided tissue from their axillary draining lymph nodes. Material: axillary lymph node tissue. The receptors derive from a female donor with breast cancer. Some clones in this sample may be carry-over from other donors' samples.

The V and J genes are TRBV7-9 and TRBJ1-1, with 9 bases lining up with TRBD1. With 5 bases clipped from V and 2 bases from J, the junction kept 6 bases outside the gene matches. From germline, CDR1 is SEHNR and CDR2 FQNEAQ (reference sequence). The CDR3 is 15 amino acids. CDR3 region: CASSSPGQGNTEAFF. CDR3 coding DNA: TGTGCCAGCAGCAGCCCGGGACAGGGTAACACTGAAGCTTTCTTT. The full variable domain, its missing parts supplied by reference TRBV7-9 and TRBJ1-1, is DTGVSQNPRHKITKRGQNVTFRCDPISEHNRLYWYRQTLGQGPEFLTYFQNEAQLEKSRLLSDRFSAERPKGSFSTLEIQRTEQGDSAMYLCASSSPGQGNTEAFFGQGTRLTVV.

This clonotype was counted at least ten times. The chain employs TRBV9 and TRBJ1-4; a weak D match, TRBD1 (6 bases). Trimming stripped 3 bases from V and 7 bases from J, with 13 bases between. Germline V gene data show CDR1 as SGDLS and CDR2 as YYNGEE. The CDR3 is made up of 14 amino acids. The CDR3 bases are TGTGCCAGCAGCGAGGGGGATTTACCTGAAAAACTGTTTTTT. Amino acids: CASSEGDLPEKLFF.

The chain uses TRBV5-1 and TRBJ1-6; 8 bases match TRBD1. There are 16 residues in the CDR3. The germline CDR1 and CDR2 sequences are SGHRS and YFSETQ. V lost 2 bases and J lost 2; bases outside the gene matches: 3. The CDR3 here is CASSFRDRPYNSPLHF. The DNA for the CDR3 is TGCGCCAGCAGCTTCCGGGACAGGCCCTATAATTCACCCCTCCACTTT.

The chain joins TRBV7-2 to TRBJ2-5, with TRBD2 matching 16 bases. The CDR3 totals 18 residues. Germline V CDR1 and CDR2: SGHTA, FQGNSA. V gave up 3 bases and J gave up 7 bases; unmatched junction bases: 11. The CDR3 nucleotides read TGTGCCAGCAGCTTGGGACTAGCGGGAGGGCTAGCGAGGGGGACCCAGTACTTC. This encodes CASSLGLAGGLARGTQYF.

This clonotype was recorded at least ten times. The V gene is TRBV7-2, the J gene TRBJ2-5; D call uncertain. V lost 1 base and J 7 bases, leaving 7 bases between the germline ends. The germline CDR1 and CDR2 sequences are SGHTA and FQGNSA. There are 12 residues in the CDR3. The CDR3 spells CASSLDLGTQYF. The CDR3 nucleotides read TGTGCCAGCAGCTTAGATCTTGGGACCCAGTACTTC.

This clonotype was seen at least ten times. One end of the junction is discordant with germline, which a read error may explain. This CDR3 is CASSLGDSSYEQYF. The CDR3 DNA reads as TGCGCCAGCAGCTTGGGGGACAGCTCCTACGAGCAGTACTTC. This rearrangement joins TRBV5-8 to TRBJ2-7; the match to TRBD1 covers 7 bases. The V gene's germline CDR1 is SGHTS and CDR2 YDEGEE. The CDR3 extends over 14 amino acids.

This clonotype was counted at least ten times. The chain has TRBV9 and TRBJ2-1, with 9 bases identical to TRBD1. The junction had 8 bases not matched to a gene; V was cut back by 4 bases and J by 12 bases. The CDR3 covers 13 residues. Germline CDR1 is SGDLS and CDR2 is YYNGEE. The CDR3 sequence: CASSSDRGAGQFF. CDR3 bases: TGTGCCAGCAGCTCGGACAGGGGAGCGGGGCAGTTCTTC.

This clonotype was found a few times. The rearrangement uses TRBV6-2 or TRBV6-3 and TRBJ1-6, with 11 bases identical to TRBD1. Germline V CDR1 and CDR2: MNHEY, SVGEGT. V was clipped by 5 bases and J by 12 bases; unmatched bases: 12. The CDR3 has 16 amino acids. The CDR3 is CASSKWTGGGGQPLHF. For the CDR3, the DNA is TGTGCCAGCAGTAAATGGACAGGGGGCGGTGGACAACCCCTCCACTTT.

On this clonotype: A much larger clone lies a single base off, so this may be a read error. The rearrangement uses TRBV18 and TRBJ1-4; either TRBD1 or TRBD2 may fit D (5 bases each). The DNA end is a closer match to TRBJ2-3, so the J assignment may be wrong. CDR1 and CDR2 from the germline V gene are KGHSH and LQKENI. The CDR3 spans 14 residues. The CDR3 loop is CASSRGVSTDTQYF. The CDR3 DNA sequence: TGTGCCAGCTCCCGAGGGGTAAGCACAGATACGCAGTATTTT.

Notes on this clonotype: Because it lacks the conserved phenylalanine or tryptophan at the end, this CDR3 is likely a read error. The DNA is left out, because the CDR3 cannot be placed on it with certainty; the CDR3 is given as TCRdb lists it. This chain connects TRBV7-9 to TRBJ2-5. Germline values: CDR1 SEHNR, CDR2 FQNEAQ (reference sequence). A total of 8 residues make up the CDR3, ends included. The CDR3 sequence: CASSKGPT.

This clonotype was seen many times. This sequence joins TRBV5-6 and TRBJ2-5; 8 positions agree with TRBD1. The CDR3 sequence is 15 residues long. V lost 6 bases to trimming and J lost 5 bases; unmatched junction nucleotides: 12. The germline V gene encodes CDR1 SGHDT and CDR2 YYEEEE. The CDR3 region has the DNA TGTGCCAGCACCGCGGACAGGGAGGATGAGGAGACCCAGTACTTC. The encoded protein is CASTADREDEETQYF.

J is TRBJ1-2 and V is TRBV15; D possibly corresponds to TRBD1 (5 bases). This CDR3 region has 14 residues. Germline loops: CDR1 LNHNV, CDR2 YYDKDF (reference sequence). Between the trimmed V and J ends, which lost 5 bases and 12 bases, there was a span of 22 bases. CDR3 nucleotide sequence: TGTGCCACCAGCCAGGGATCTAGCGACATAGGAAACACCTTC. This encodes CATSQGSSDIGNTF.

The chain links TRBV29-1 to TRBJ2-1, with D possibly TRBD2 on 6 matching bases. CDR3 length equals 15 residues. V lost 5 bases to trimming and J lost 3 bases, with 17 bases between them. Looked up from germline, CDR1 is SQVTM and CDR2 is ANQGSEA. The CDR3, as DNA: TGCAGCGTTCAAAGGGCGGGACCCTTCTACAATGAGCAGTTCTTC. It yields the protein CSVQRAGPFYNEQFF.

The chain links TRBV2 to TRBJ2-7; TRBD2 aligns across 14 bases. Per the germline V gene, CDR1 is SNHLY and CDR2 is FYNNEI. This CDR3 is built from 17 residues. J lost 0 bases, V lost 6 bases, and 7 bases had no gene match. CDR3 coding DNA: TGTGCCAGCAGGGGGACTAGCGGGAGAGGGGTCTCCTACGAGCAGTACTTC. Translated, it gives CASRGTSGRGVSYEQYF.

This chain joins TRBV2 and TRBJ2-1, with 14 bases fitting TRBD2. The V gene end was trimmed by 6 bases and the J gene end by 0 bases; junction bases not matched to a gene: 4. CDR3 length: 17 amino acids. In germline, CDR1 is SNHLY, CDR2 FYNNEI. The CDR3 region has the DNA TGTGCCAGCAGGGGGACTAGCGGGGGCTACTCCTACAATGAGCAGTTCTTC. It specifies CASRGTSGGYSYNEQFF.

This clonotype was seen ten or more times. As DNA, the CDR3 is TGCGCCAGCAGTGGAGGACCGGGAATGGGAGAGGAGCAGTACTTC. Protein product: CASSGGPGMGEEQYF. The chain couples TRBV10-2 to TRBJ2-7; D possibly corresponds to TRBD2 (5 bases). CDR1 WSHSY and CDR2 SAAADI come from the germline V gene. V was cut by 4 bases and J by 7 bases, with 20 bases left in between. The CDR3 loop spans 15 amino acids.

The rearrangement joins TRBV28 to TRBJ1-6, with 7 bases fitting TRBD1. CDR1 is MDHEN and CDR2 is SYDVKM in the germline V gene. The ends lost 8 bases at V and 6 bases at J; junction bases unmatched: 7. The CDR3 length is 14 residues. CDR3 region: CASLGTVRNSPLHF. Written as DNA, the CDR3 is TGTGCCAGCCTCGGGACAGTTCGTAATTCACCCCTCCACTTT.

This clonotype was picked up many times. J is TRBJ2-2 and V is TRBV11-3, with TRBD2 matching over 10 bases. The germline gives CDR1 SGHNT, CDR2 YENEEA. The CDR3 length is 14 residues. The ends lost 2 bases at V and 9 bases at J; junction bases unmatched: 3. The CDR3 bases are TGTGCCAGCAGCTTACAGCGGGAGGGCCGGGAGCTGTTTTTT. Protein product: CASSLQREGRELFF.

The V and J genes are TRBV7-9 and TRBJ1-1, with TRBD1 matching over 7 bases. The CDR3 covers 12 residues. The V segment lost 5 bases and the J segment 6 bases; nucleotides outside the gene matches: 3. Germline V gene data show CDR1 as SEHNR and CDR2 as FQNEAQ (reference sequence). The CDR3 reads CASSITGAEAFF. In DNA, the CDR3 is TGTGCCAGCAGCATCACAGGGGCTGAAGCTTTCTTT. Complete variable domain (other parts from reference TRBV7-9 and TRBJ1-1): DTGVSQNPRHKITKRGQNVTFRCDPISEHNRLYWYRQTLGQGPEFLTYFQNEAQLEKSRLLSDRFSAERPKGSFSTLEIQRTEQGDSAMYLCASSITGAEAFFGQGTRLTVV.

Comment on this clonotype: A read error may be the cause here, since a much bigger clone is one base away. V and J are TRBV4-1 and TRBJ1-4, with D perhaps matching TRBD1 (6 bases). The germline CDR1 and CDR2 sequences are MGHRA and YSYEKL. Trimming stripped 4 bases from V and 10 bases from J, with 16 bases between. The CDR3 runs to 14 residues. In DNA, the CDR3 is TGCGCCAGCAGCCCAGGGGCGCGGGGGGGAAAACTGTTTTTT. It translates to CASSPGARGGKLFF.